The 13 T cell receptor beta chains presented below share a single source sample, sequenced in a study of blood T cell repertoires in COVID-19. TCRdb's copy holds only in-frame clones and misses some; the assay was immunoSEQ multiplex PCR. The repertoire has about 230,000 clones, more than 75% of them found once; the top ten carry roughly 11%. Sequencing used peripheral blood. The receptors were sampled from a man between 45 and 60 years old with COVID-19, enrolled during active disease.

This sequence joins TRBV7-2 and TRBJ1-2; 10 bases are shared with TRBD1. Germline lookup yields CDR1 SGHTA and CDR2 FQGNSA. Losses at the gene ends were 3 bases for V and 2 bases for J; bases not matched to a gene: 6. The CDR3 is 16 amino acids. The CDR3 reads CASSFNPGQGNYGYTF. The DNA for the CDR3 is TGTGCCAGCAGCTTTAACCCGGGACAGGGGAACTATGGCTACACCTTC.

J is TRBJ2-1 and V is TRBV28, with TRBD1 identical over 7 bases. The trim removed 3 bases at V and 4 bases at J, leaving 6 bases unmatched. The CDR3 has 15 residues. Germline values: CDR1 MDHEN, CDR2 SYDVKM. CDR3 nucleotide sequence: TGTGCCAGCAGTTTCCGACAGGGCCTATACAATGAGCAGTTCTTC. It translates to CASSFRQGLYNEQFF.

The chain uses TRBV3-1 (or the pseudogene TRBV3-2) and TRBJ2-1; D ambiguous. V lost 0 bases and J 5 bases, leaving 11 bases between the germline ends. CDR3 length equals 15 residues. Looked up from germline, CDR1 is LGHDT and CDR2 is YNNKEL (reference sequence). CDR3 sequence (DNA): TGTGCCAGCAGCCAAGATGGTTTGCTAAACAATGAGCAGTTCTTC. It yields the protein CASSQDGLLNNEQFF.

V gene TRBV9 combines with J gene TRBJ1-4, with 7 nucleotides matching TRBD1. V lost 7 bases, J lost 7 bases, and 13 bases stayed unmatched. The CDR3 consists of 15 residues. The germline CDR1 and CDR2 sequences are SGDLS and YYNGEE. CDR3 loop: CASLSGRGPVEKLFF. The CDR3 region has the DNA TGTGCCAGCCTTAGCGGAAGGGGGCCGGTTGAAAAACTGTTTTTT.

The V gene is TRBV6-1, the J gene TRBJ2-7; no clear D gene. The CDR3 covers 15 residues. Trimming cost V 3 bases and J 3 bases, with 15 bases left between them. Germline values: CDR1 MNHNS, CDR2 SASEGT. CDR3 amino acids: CASSDTGSVIYEQYF. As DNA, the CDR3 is TGTGCCAGCAGTGACACCGGGTCAGTGATCTACGAGCAGTACTTC.

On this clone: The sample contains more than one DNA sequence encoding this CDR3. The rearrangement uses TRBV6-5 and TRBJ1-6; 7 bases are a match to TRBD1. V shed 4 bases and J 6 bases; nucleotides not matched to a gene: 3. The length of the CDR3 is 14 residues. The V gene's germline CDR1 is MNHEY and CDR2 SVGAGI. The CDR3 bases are TGTGCCAGCAGTTTACAGGGGTTTAATTCACCCCTCCACTTT. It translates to CASSLQGFNSPLHF.

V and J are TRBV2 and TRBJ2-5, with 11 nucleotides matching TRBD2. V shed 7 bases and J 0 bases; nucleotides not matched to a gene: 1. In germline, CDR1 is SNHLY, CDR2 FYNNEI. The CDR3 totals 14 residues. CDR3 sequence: CASTSGGNQETQYF. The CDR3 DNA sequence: TGTGCCAGCACTAGCGGGGGGAACCAAGAGACCCAGTACTTC.

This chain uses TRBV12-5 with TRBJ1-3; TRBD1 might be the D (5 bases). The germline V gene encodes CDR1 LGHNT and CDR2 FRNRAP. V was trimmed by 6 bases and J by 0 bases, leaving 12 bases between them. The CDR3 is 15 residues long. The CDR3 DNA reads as TGTGCTAGTGGCCGGACACCCAACTCTGGAAACACCATATATTTT. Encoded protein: CASGRTPNSGNTIYF.

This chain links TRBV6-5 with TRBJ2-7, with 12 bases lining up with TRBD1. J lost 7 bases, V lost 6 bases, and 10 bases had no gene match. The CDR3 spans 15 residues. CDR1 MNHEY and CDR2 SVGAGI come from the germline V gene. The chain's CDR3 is CASRVRDRGRWEQYF. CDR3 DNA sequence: TGTGCCAGCAGGGTTAGGGACAGGGGGCGTTGGGAGCAGTACTTC.

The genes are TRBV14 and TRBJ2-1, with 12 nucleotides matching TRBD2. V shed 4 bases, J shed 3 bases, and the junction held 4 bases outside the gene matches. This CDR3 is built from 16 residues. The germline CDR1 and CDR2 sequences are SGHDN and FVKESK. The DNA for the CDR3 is TGTGCCAGCAGCCGCCTAGCGGGAGGGGTCTACAATGAGCAGTTCTTC. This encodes CASSRLAGGVYNEQFF.

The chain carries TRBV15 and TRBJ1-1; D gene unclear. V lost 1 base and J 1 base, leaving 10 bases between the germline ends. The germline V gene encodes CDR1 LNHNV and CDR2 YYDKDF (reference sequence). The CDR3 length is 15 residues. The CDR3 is CATSRGGLSNTEAFF. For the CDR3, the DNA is TGTGCCACCAGCAGAGGCGGCCTCTCGAACACTGAAGCTTTCTTT. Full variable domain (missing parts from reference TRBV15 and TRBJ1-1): DAMVIQNPRYQVTQFGKPVTLSCSQTLNHNVMYWYQQKSSQAPKLLFHYYDKDFNNEADTPDNFQSRRPNTSFCFLDIRSPGLGDTAMYLCATSRGGLSNTEAFFGQGTRLTVV.

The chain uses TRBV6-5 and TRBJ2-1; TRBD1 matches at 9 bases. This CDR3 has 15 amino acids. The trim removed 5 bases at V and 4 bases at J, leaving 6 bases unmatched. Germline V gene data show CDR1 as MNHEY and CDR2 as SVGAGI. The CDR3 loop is CASSIRTGVYNEQFF. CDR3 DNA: TGTGCCAGCAGTATAAGGACAGGGGTATACAATGAGCAGTTCTTC.

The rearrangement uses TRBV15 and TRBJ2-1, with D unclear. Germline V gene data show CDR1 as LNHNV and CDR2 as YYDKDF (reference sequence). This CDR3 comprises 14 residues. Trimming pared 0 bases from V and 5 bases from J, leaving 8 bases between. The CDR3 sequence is CATSRDLRDNEQFF. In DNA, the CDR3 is TGTGCCACCAGCAGAGATCTTCGAGACAATGAGCAGTTCTTC.